This passage covers 21 T cell receptor beta chains from one sample sequenced in a study of human T cells and chemical hapten exposure. Regarding time point: healthy volunteer bleed at 2 weeks. The authors' total RNA extraction used unfractionated whole blood. One entry per CDR3 protein results from TCRdb running MiXCR on the RACE reads. The sample lists 100,000 to 150,000 distinct CDR3 sequences, approximately 9% occurring once. What was sequenced was whole blood. The receptor source for this set is a male donor in good health. Some clones in this sample may be carry-over from other donors' samples.

The rearrangement uses TRBV29-1 and TRBJ2-1; 7 bases are a match to TRBD2. Germline CDR1 and CDR2: SQVTM and ANQGSEA. V lost 3 bases, J lost 7 bases, and 12 bases stayed unmatched. The CDR3 spans 15 residues. The CDR3 spells CSVEFLASGLNEQFF. The CDR3 coding sequence is TGCAGCGTTGAGTTCCTGGCTAGCGGTTTAAATGAGCAGTTCTTC.

This chain connects TRBV25-1 to TRBJ2-3; a weak D match, TRBD1 (6 bases). The CDR3 is 14 amino acids. The V end lost 6 bases, the J end lost 5 bases, and 15 bases lay between the germline ends. Germline CDR1 MGHDK, CDR2 SYGVNS. CDR3 in amino acids: CASSLQGTGDTQYF. As DNA, the CDR3 is TGTGCCAGCAGCCTACAGGGAACCGGAGATACGCAGTATTTT.

V and J are TRBV5-6 and TRBJ2-7, with 7 positions matching TRBD1. The CDR3 covers 15 residues. Germline CDR1 reads SGHDT; CDR2 reads YYEEEE. The J segment lost 3 bases and the V segment lost 1 base, leaving 7 bases of the junction unmatched. The CDR3 is CASSLLQGNLYEQYF. The CDR3 coding sequence is TGTGCCAGCAGCTTGTTACAGGGGAACCTCTACGAGCAGTACTTC.

There are a few counts of this clonotype. The chain recombines TRBV5-1 with TRBJ1-1, with D unresolved. This CDR3 is 13 amino acids long. V lost 1 base, J lost 1 base, and 5 bases lay in between. Germline CDR1 is SGHRS and CDR2 is YFSETQ. CDR3 sequence reads: CASSLSTNTEAFF. As DNA, the CDR3 is TGCGCCAGCAGCTTGTCGACGAACACTGAAGCTTTCTTT.

This clonotype was picked up a small number of times. The chain recombines TRBV14 with TRBJ1-1, with unresolved D. The V gene lost 1 base and the J gene lost 10 bases, with 10 bases spanning the gap. This CDR3 contains 12 residues. Per germline, CDR1 SGHDN and CDR2 FVKESK. CDR3 DNA sequence: TGTGCCAGCAGCCAAGGTGCCTTGGGAGCTTTCTTT. It codes for CASSQGALGAFF.

This chain links TRBV12-3 or TRBV12-4 with TRBJ2-3, with TRBD2 matching over 10 bases. The V segment lost 6 bases and the J segment 5 bases; nucleotides outside the gene matches: 5. The CDR3 runs to 14 residues. As DNA, the CDR3 is TGTGCCAGCAGAATAGCGGGAGGTGGAGATACGCAGTATTTT. This translates into CASRIAGGGDTQYF.

This chain joins TRBV6-2 or TRBV6-3 and TRBJ1-1, with 8 bases fitting TRBD1. CDR3 length: 14 amino acids. CDR1 and CDR2 (germline): MNHEY, SVGEGT. The J segment lost 4 bases and the V segment lost 6 bases, leaving 7 bases of the junction unmatched. The CDR3 is CASRTDRALTEAFF. In DNA form, the CDR3 reads TGTGCCAGCAGAACGGACAGGGCCCTCACTGAAGCTTTCTTT.

This chain links TRBV12-3 or TRBV12-4 with TRBJ2-1; 7 bases line up with TRBD2. The CDR3 has 17 amino acids. V shed 3 bases, J shed 2 bases, and the junction held 10 bases outside the gene matches. CDR3 nucleotide sequence: TGTGCCAGCAGTTTTCGGGCGGGAGAAGGGGCCTACAATGAGCAGTTCTTC. As protein: CASSFRAGEGAYNEQFF.

The gene calls are TRBV5-1 and TRBJ1-2; a possible D gene is TRBD1 (5 bases). CDR1 SGHRS and CDR2 YFSETQ come from the germline V gene. The V end lost 4 bases, the J end lost 2 bases, and 9 bases lay between the germline ends. The CDR3 spans 13 residues. Here the CDR3 reads CASSAGTNYGYTF. CDR3 coding DNA: TGCGCCAGCAGCGCGGGGACCAACTATGGCTACACCTTC.

Details on this clonotype: The junction differs from germline at one of its ends, possibly a read error. The chain employs TRBV14 and TRBJ2-7; 8 bases are a match to TRBD2. CDR1 and CDR2 from the germline V gene are SGHDN and FVKESK. The CDR3 covers 12 residues. The CDR3 is CASGHGGVEQYF. Written as DNA, the CDR3 is TGTGCCAGCGGCCACGGGGGGGTCGAGCAGTACTTC.

V and J are TRBV20-1 and TRBJ2-3; D is uncertain. The length of the CDR3 is 14 residues. From germline, CDR1 is DFQATT and CDR2 SNEGSKA (reference sequence). The V gene lost 1 base and the J gene lost 1 base, with 9 bases spanning the gap. The CDR3 nucleotides are TGCAGTGCTAGAGTGAGACCTGGCACAGATACGCAGTATTTT. This codes for CSARVRPGTDTQYF.

This sequence joins TRBV29-1 and TRBJ1-3, with unresolved D. CDR1 SQVTM and CDR2 ANQGSEA come from the germline V gene. This CDR3 region has 14 residues. V was cut by 3 bases and J by 0 bases, with 9 bases left in between. In DNA, the CDR3 is TGCAGCGTTGATCGGATAATCTCTGGAAACACCATATATTTT. Amino acids: CSVDRIISGNTIYF.

This chain connects TRBV27 to TRBJ2-7, with 9 nucleotides matching TRBD1. This CDR3 has 15 amino acids. Trimming at V came to 6 bases and at J to 3 bases, leaving 9 bases not matched to a gene. Germline-derived CDR1 and CDR2 are MNHEY and SMNVEV (reference sequence). The CDR3 protein is CASRPGQGPHYEQYF. CDR3 nucleotide sequence: TGTGCCAGCAGGCCGGGACAGGGCCCCCACTACGAGCAGTACTTC.

The CDR3 protein is CASSPTGYEGTEAFF. The CDR3 DNA reads TGTGCCAGCAGCCCGACAGGGTACGAGGGCACTGAAGCTTTCTTT. The chain recombines TRBV5-5 with TRBJ1-1; 7 bases align to TRBD1. The CDR3 length is 15 residues. CDR1 is SGHKS and CDR2 is YYEKEE in the germline V gene (reference sequence). V was pared by 4 bases and J by 4 bases, with 10 bases of the junction left unmatched.

This clonotype was found many times. The genes are TRBV18 and TRBJ2-1; 9 nucleotides match TRBD2. The CDR3 length is 17 residues. Germline loops: CDR1 KGHSH, CDR2 LQKENI. V lost 0 bases and J lost 6; bases outside the gene matches: 9. The CDR3: CASSPPGLAGGVNEQFF. In nucleotides, the CDR3 is TGTGCCAGCTCACCACCGGGACTAGCCGGAGGCGTCAATGAGCAGTTCTTC.

The chain recombines TRBV9 with TRBJ2-5; TRBD1 matches 8 bases. This CDR3 contains 17 residues. The ends lost 0 bases at V and 2 bases at J; junction bases unmatched: 9. Germline CDR1 SGDLS, CDR2 YYNGEE. The CDR3 protein is CASSVGAPTGGQETQYF. As DNA, the CDR3 is TGTGCCAGCAGCGTAGGGGCGCCTACAGGGGGGCAAGAGACCCAGTACTTC.

This clonotype was picked up many times. The chain links TRBV4-3 to TRBJ2-7, with 9 bases aligning to TRBD1. The V gene end was trimmed by 4 bases and the J gene end by 0 bases; junction bases not matched to a gene: 4. This CDR3 contains 15 residues. The germline V gene encodes CDR1 LGHNA and CDR2 YSLEER. The CDR3 spells CASSPGTGSSYEQYF. For the CDR3, the DNA is TGCGCCAGCAGCCCAGGGACAGGGAGCTCCTACGAGCAGTACTTC.

The genes are TRBV10-3 and TRBJ1-6; 9 bases map to TRBD1. The CDR3 is made up of 15 amino acids. The V gene end was trimmed by 5 bases and the J gene end by 5 bases; junction bases not matched to a gene: 4. Looked up from germline, CDR1 is ENHRY and CDR2 is SYGVKD. The CDR3, as DNA: TGTGCCATCAGTCAGGGGGACAGGGATAATTCACCCCTCCACTTT. Translated: CAISQGDRDNSPLHF.

To note about this clonotype: The junction departs from the called germline gene at one end, perhaps through a read error. The gene calls are TRBV12-3 or TRBV12-4 and TRBJ1-2; tentatively, D is TRBD1 (5 bases). CDR3 length: 15 residues. The CDR3 DNA is TGTGCCAACAGTCCGGTCGTGGGGGGAGGCTATGGCTACACCTTC. Encoded protein: CANSPVVGGGYGYTF.

This clonotype was recorded at least ten times. The rearrangement joins TRBV25-1 to TRBJ1-2, with 10 positions matching TRBD1. V lost 5 bases, J lost 1 base, and 4 bases stayed unmatched. CDR3 length: 15 amino acids. Germline V gene lookup returns CDR1 MGHDK and CDR2 SYGVNS. The DNA for the CDR3 is TGTGCCAGCAGTTGGGGGACAGGGGTTAACTATGGCTACACCTTC. Amino acids: CASSWGTGVNYGYTF.

The chain has TRBV6-1 and TRBJ1-2, with TRBD1 identical over 8 bases. Germline V gene sequence: CDR1 MNHNS, CDR2 SASEGT. V trimming: 8 bases; J trimming: 4 bases; junction bases outside the gene matches: 3. The CDR3 has 12 amino acids. CDR3: CASSDRAYGYTF. The CDR3 DNA follows: TGTGCCAGCTCGGACAGGGCCTATGGCTACACCTTC.